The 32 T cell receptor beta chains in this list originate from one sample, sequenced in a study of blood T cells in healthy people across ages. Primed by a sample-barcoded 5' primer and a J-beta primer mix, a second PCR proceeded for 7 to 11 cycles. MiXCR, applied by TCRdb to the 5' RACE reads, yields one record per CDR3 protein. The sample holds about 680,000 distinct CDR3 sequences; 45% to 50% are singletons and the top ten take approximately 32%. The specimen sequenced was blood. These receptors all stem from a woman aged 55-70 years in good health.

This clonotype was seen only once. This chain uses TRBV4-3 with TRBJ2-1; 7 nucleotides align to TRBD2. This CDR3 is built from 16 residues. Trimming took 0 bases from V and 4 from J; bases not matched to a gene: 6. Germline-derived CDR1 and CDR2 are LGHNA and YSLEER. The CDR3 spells CASSQDPASGYNEQFF. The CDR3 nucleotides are TGCGCCAGCAGCCAAGATCCGGCTAGCGGATACAATGAGCAGTTCTTC.

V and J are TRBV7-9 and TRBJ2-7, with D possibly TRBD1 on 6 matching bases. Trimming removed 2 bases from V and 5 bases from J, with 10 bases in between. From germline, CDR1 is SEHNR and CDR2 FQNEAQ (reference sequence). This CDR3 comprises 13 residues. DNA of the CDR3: TGTGCCAGCAGCTTAACCGGGACAAACGAGCAGTACTTC. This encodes CASSLTGTNEQYF.

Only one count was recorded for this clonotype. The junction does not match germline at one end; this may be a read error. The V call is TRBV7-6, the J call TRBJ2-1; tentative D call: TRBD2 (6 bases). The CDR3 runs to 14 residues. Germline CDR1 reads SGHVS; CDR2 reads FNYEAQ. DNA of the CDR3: TGTGCCGGCAGCTTAGCGGACGTATACAATGAGCAGTTCTTC. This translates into CAGSLADVYNEQFF.

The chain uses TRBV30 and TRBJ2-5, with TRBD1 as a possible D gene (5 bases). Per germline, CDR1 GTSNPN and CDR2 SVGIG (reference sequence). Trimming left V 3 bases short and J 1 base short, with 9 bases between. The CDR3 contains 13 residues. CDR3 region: CAWRARAQETQYF. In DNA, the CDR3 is TGTGCCTGGAGGGCCAGGGCCCAAGAGACCCAGTACTTC.

CDR3 nucleotides: TGTGCCAGCACCATACACATAGGCGGCGGCTACGAGCAGTACTTC. As protein: CASTIHIGGGYEQYF. The V call is TRBV12-3 or TRBV12-4, the J call TRBJ2-7; D is unresolved. The V end lost 7 bases, the J end lost 3 bases, and 19 bases lay between the germline ends. The CDR3 extends over 15 amino acids.

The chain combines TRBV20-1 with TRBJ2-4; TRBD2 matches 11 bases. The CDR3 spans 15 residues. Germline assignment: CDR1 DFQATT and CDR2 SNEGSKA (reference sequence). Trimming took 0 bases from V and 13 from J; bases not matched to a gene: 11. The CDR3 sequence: CSARDEGLAENEQYF. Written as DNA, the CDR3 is TGCAGTGCTAGAGATGAGGGACTAGCGGAGAATGAGCAGTACTTC.

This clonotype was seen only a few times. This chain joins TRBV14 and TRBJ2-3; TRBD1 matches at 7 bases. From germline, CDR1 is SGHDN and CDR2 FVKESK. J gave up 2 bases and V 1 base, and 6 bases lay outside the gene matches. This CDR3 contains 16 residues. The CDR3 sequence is CASSQGRKGATDTQYF. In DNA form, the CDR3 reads TGTGCCAGCAGCCAAGGCCGGAAGGGGGCCACAGATACGCAGTATTTT.

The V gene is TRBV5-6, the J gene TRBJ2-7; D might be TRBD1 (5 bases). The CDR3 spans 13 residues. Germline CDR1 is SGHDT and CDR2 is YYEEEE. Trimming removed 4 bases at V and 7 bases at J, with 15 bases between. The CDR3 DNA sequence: TGTGCCAGCAGCGTGAAGGGGTGGGGTGAGCAGTACTTC. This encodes CASSVKGWGEQYF.

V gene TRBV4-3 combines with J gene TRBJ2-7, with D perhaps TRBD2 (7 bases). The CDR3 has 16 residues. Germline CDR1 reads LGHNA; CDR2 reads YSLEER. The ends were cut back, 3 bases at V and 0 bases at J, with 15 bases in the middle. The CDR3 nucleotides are TGCGCCAGCAGCCACTCACGGGGGGCTAGCTCCTACGAGCAGTACTTC. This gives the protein CASSHSRGASSYEQYF.

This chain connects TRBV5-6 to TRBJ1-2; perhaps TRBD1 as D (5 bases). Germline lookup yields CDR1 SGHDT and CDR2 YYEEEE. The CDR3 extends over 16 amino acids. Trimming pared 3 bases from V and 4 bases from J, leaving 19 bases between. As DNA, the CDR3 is TGTGCCAGCAGCTCCTTAGGGACCGAATCTATCTATGGCTACACCTTC. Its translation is CASSSLGTESIYGYTF.

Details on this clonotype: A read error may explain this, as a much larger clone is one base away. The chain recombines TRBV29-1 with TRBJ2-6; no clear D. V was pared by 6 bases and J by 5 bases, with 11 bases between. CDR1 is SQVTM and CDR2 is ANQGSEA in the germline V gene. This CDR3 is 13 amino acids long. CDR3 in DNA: TGCAGCGTGGCACGATCTTGGGCCAACGTCCTGACTTTC. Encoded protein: CSVARSWANVLTF.

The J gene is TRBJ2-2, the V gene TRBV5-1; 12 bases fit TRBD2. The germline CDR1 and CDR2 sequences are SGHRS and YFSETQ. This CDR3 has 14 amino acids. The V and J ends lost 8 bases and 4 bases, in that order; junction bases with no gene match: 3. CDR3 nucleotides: TGCGCCAGTAGACTAGCGGGAGTCACCGGGGAGCTGTTTTTT. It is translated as CASRLAGVTGELFF. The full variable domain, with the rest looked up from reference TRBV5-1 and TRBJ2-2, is KAGVTQTPRYLIKTRGQQVTLSCSPISGHRSVSWYQQTPGQGLQFLFEYFSETQRNKGNFPGRFSGRQFSNSRSEMNVSTLELGDSALYLCASRLAGVTGELFFGEGSRLTVL.

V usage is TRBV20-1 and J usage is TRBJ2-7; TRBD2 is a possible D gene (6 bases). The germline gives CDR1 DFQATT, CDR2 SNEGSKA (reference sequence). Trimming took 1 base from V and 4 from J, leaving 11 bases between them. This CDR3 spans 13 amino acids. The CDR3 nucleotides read TGCAGTGCTAGAGCCAGCGGGTTGTACGAGCAGTACTTC. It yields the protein CSARASGLYEQYF.

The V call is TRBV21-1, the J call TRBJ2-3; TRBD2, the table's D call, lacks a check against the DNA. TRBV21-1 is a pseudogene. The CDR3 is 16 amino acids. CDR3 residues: CASSKEREDGTDTQYF. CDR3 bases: TGTGCCAGCAGCAAAGAGCGGGAGGACGGCACAGATACGCAGTATTTT.

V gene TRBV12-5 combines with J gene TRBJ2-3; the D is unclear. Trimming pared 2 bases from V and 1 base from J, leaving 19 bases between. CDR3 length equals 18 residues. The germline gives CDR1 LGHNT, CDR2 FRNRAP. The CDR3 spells CASGLYSGPEAGTDTQYF. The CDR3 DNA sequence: TGTGCTAGTGGTTTGTATTCCGGCCCGGAAGCTGGCACAGATACGCAGTATTTT.

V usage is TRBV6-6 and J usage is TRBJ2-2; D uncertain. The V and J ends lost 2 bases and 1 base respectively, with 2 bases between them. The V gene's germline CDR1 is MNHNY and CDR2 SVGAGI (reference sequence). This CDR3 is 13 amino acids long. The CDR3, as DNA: TGTGCCAGCAGTTACCAGAACACCGGGGAGCTGTTTTTT. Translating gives CASSYQNTGELFF.

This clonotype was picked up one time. The DNA of the CDR3 is TGCAGTGGCCTCGACGAGGGCCTCGGGAGGAATGAGCAGTTCTTC. Translating gives CSGLDEGLGRNEQFF. The chain links TRBV20-1 to TRBJ2-1, with 7 bases that match TRBD2. The CDR3 sequence is 15 residues long. Germline CDR1 is DFQATT and CDR2 is SNEGSKA (reference sequence). J gave up 7 bases and V 7 bases, and 16 bases lay outside the gene matches.

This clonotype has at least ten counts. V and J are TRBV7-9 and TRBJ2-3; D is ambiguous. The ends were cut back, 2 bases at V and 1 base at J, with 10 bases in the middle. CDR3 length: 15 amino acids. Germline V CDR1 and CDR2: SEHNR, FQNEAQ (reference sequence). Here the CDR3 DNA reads TGTGCCAGCAGCTTAAGGACGGGCGGCACAGATACGCAGTATTTT. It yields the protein CASSLRTGGTDTQYF.

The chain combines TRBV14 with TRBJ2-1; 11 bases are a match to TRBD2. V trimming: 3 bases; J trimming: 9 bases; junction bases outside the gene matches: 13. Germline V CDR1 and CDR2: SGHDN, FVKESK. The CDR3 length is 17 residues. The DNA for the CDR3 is TGTGCCAGCAGCCAGGGCTCACTAGCGGGAGTGATCCTTGAGCAGTTCTTC. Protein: CASSQGSLAGVILEQFF.

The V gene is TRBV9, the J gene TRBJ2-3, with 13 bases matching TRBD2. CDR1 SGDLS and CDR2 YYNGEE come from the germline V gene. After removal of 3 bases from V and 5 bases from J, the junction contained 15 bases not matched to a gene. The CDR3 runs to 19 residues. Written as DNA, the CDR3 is TGTGCCAGCAGCGGCAACAGGGGCGGGACTAGCGGGATTGGAGATACGCAGTATTTT. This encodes CASSGNRGGTSGIGDTQYF.

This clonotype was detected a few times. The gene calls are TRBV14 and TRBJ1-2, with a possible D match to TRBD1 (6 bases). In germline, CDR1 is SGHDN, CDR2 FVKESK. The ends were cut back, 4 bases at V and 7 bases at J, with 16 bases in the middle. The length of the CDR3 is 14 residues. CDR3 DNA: TGTGCCAGCAGCCTCCGGGGGGCCGGCCCTGGCTACACCTTC. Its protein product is CASSLRGAGPGYTF.

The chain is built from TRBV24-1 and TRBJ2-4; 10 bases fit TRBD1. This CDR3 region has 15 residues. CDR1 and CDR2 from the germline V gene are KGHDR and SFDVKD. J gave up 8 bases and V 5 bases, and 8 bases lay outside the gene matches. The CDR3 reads CATSAKTGGEDIQYF. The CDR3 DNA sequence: TGTGCCACCAGTGCAAAGACAGGGGGCGAAGACATTCAGTACTTC.

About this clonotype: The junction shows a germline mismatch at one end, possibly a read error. CDR3 residues: CASSQPIRGLGYGYTF. In nucleotides, the CDR3 is TGCGCCAGCAGCCAGCCAATCAGGGGGCTGGGCTATGGCTATACCTTC. This chain connects TRBV4-1 to TRBJ1-2, with 8 positions matching TRBD1. The CDR3 is 16 residues long. Germline values: CDR1 MGHRA, CDR2 YSYEKL.

CDR3 amino acids: CASSQAPGSSGLAGVTDTQYF. Here the CDR3 DNA reads TGCGCCAGCAGCCAAGCTCCGGGATCATCCGGGCTAGCGGGAGTCACAGATACGCAGTATTTT. This chain joins TRBV4-3 and TRBJ2-3, with 10 bases fitting TRBD2. Germline assignment: CDR1 LGHNA and CDR2 YSLEER. Losses at the gene ends were 1 base for V and 2 bases for J; bases not matched to a gene: 18. CDR3 size: 21 residues.

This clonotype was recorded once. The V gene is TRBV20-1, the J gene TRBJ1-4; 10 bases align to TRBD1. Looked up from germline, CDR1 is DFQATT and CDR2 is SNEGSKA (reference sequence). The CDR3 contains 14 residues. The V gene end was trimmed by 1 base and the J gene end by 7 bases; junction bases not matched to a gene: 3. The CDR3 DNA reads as TGCAGTGCTAGAGGGACAGGGGGAGGTGAAAAACTGTTTTTT. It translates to CSARGTGGGEKLFF.

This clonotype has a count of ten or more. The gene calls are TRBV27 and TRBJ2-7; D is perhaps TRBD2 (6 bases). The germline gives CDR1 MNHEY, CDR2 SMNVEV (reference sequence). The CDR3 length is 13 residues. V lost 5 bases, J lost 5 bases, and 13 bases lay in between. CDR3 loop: CASSPPWGDEQYF. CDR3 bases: TGTGCCAGCAGTCCCCCCTGGGGGGACGAGCAGTACTTC.

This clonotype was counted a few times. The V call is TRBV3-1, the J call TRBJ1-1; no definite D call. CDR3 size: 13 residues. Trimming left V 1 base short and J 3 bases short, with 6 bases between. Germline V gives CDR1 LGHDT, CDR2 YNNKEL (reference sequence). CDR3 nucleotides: TGTGCCAGCAGCCAAGCCACGGACACTGAAGCTTTCTTT. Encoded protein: CASSQATDTEAFF.

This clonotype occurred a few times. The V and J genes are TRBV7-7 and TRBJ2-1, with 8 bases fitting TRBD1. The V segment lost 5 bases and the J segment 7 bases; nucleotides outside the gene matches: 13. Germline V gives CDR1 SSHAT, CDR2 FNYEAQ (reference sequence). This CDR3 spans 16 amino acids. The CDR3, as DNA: TGTGCCAGCAGCGCCCTGTCGGACAGGGCTAAGAATGAGCAGTTCTTC. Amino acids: CASSALSDRAKNEQFF.

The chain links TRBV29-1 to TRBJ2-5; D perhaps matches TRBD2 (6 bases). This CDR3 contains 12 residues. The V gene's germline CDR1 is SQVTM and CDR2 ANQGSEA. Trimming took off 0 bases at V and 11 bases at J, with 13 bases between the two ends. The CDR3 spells CSVEDVGGEQYF. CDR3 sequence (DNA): TGCAGCGTTGAAGATGTGGGGGGAGAGCAGTACTTC.

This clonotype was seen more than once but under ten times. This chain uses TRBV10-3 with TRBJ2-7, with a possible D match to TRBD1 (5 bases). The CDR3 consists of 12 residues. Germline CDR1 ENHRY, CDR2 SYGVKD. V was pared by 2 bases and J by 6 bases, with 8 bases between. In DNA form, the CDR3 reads TGTGCCATCAGTGAGCGTGGGGCCGAGCAGTACTTC. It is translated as CAISERGAEQYF.

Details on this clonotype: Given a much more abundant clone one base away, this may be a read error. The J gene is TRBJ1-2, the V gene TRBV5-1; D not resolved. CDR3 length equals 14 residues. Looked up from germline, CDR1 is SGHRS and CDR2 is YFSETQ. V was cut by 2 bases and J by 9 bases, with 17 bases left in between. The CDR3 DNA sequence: TGCGCCAGCAGCTTCCGGAACAAAAAACGGAGCTACACCTTC. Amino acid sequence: CASSFRNKKRSYTF.

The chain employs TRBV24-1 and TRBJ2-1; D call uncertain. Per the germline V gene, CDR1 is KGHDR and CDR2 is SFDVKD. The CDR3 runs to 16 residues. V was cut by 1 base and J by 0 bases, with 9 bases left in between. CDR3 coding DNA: TGTGCCACCAGTGATTTAGGACCAGACTCCTACAATGAGCAGTTCTTC. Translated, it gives CATSDLGPDSYNEQFF.